One and the same sample provided the 5 T cell receptor beta chains below, sequenced in a study of blood T cell repertoires in COVID-19. Here immunoSEQ multiplex PCR was the method, and the copy in TCRdb shows in-frame clones only, minus some. The sample yields hundreds of thousands of clones, approximately 91% seen once. Source material: peripheral blood. The receptors shown here come from a man in his forties or fifties with acute or convalescent COVID-19.

The chain uses TRBV19 and TRBJ2-7; a weak D match, TRBD2 (6 bases). This CDR3 is 15 amino acids long. The germline CDR1 and CDR2 sequences are LNHDA and SQIVND (reference sequence). V gave up 1 base and J gave up 0 bases, with 10 bases separating them. The CDR3 DNA reads TGTGCCAGTAGTATAGGGGACTTAAGCTCCTACGAGCAGTACTTC. Protein: CASSIGDLSSYEQYF.

The CDR3 sequence is CASSSSGGVTGELFF. The CDR3 nucleotides are TGCGCCAGCAGCTCTAGCGGGGGGGTTACCGGGGAGCTGTTTTTT. The chain recombines TRBV5-1 with TRBJ2-2; 12 bases align to TRBD2. The germline CDR1 and CDR2 sequences are SGHRS and YFSETQ. Germline trimming cut 3 bases from V and 5 bases from J; bases unmatched to any gene: 2. The CDR3 has 15 amino acids.

J is TRBJ2-2 and V is TRBV7-9, with a possible D match to TRBD2 (6 bases). The CDR3 consists of 15 residues. Germline lookup yields CDR1 SEHNR and CDR2 FQNEAQ (reference sequence). The chain's CDR3 is CAPGSGVLNTGELFF. As DNA, the CDR3 is TGTGCTCCCGGTAGCGGTGTCCTGAACACCGGGGAGCTGTTTTTT.

The rearrangement joins TRBV12-3 or TRBV12-4 to TRBJ2-7, with a tentative D call TRBD1 (5 bases). V dropped 7 bases and J dropped 2 bases, with 9 bases sitting between them. This CDR3 comprises 12 residues. CDR3 nucleotide sequence: TGTGCCAGCAAGACCAGGGCCTACGAGCAGTACTTC. Encoded protein: CASKTRAYEQYF.

This clone has just one count. The rearrangement joins TRBV4-2 to TRBJ2-1; 14 nucleotides match TRBD2. The CDR3 has 18 amino acids. V was clipped by 1 base and J by 6 bases; unmatched bases: 8. CDR1 and CDR2 from the germline V gene are LGHNA and YNFKEQ. CDR3 loop: CASSQAGKGLAGGNEQFF. DNA of the CDR3: TGTGCCAGCAGCCAAGCTGGAAAAGGACTAGCGGGAGGCAATGAGCAGTTCTTC.